A single sample gave rise to the 29 T cell receptor beta chains below, sequenced in a study of human CD8 memory T cell subsets. The TCR beta sequencing libraries came from UMI-labeled 5' RACE. TCRdb re-analyzed the 5' RACE reads; it lists each CDR3 protein once, without DNA. The sample totals some 7,000 distinct CDR3 sequences; its top ten clones hold approximately 20%. The sequenced sample was CD8+ T cells from PBMCs. Receptors were obtained from a human donor in good health.

The CDR3 reads CASRQGNSPLHF. The gene calls are TRBV25-1 and TRBJ1-6; the D gene TCRdb calls, TRBD1, cannot be checked with no DNA. This CDR3 contains 12 residues. CDR1 MGHDK and CDR2 SYGVNS come from the germline V gene.

The genes are TRBV15 and TRBJ1-4; TCRdb returns TRBD1, unconfirmable since there is no DNA. CDR3 length equals 13 residues. Germline V gene lookup returns CDR1 LNHNV and CDR2 YYDKDF (reference sequence). This CDR3 is CATSAREEEKLFF.

V and J are TRBV27 and TRBJ2-2; with no DNA, the TCRdb D assignment of TRBD2 cannot be verified. The germline V gene has CDR1 MNHEY and CDR2 SMNVEV (reference sequence). CDR3 length: 15 amino acids. This chain's CDR3 is CASTGREDPPGELFF.

J is TRBJ2-5 and V is TRBV7-2; TCRdb designates TRBD1, a call that cannot be tested without DNA. Germline V gene data show CDR1 as SGHTA and CDR2 as FQGNSA. There are 16 residues in the CDR3. CDR3 residues: CASSQSPREGWETQYF.

This chain connects TRBV19 to TRBJ1-3. The CDR3 extends over 14 amino acids. CDR1 and CDR2 (germline): LNHDA, SQIVND (reference sequence). The CDR3 protein is CASSIVSSGNTIYF.

Considering frequency, this clonotype is medium-sized. The J gene is TRBJ1-1, the V gene TRBV7-9. The CDR3 runs 13 residues. CDR1 is SEHNR, CDR2 FQNEAQ, per germline (reference sequence). The CDR3 loop reads CASSQSLNTEAFF.

This clonotype registers medium-sized by frequency. The V and J genes are TRBV27 and TRBJ1-5. The CDR3 loop spans 17 amino acids. Germline V gene data show CDR1 as MNHEY and CDR2 as SMNVEV (reference sequence). CDR3: CASSLSIQGPSNQPQHF.

This sequence joins TRBV5-6 and TRBJ2-4; TCRdb lists TRBD2, though no DNA is available to test this call. The CDR3 covers 20 residues. The V gene's germline CDR1 is SGHDT and CDR2 YYEEEE. The CDR3 sequence is CASSLEVPAGGGVSKNIQYF.

The chain uses TRBV20-1 and TRBJ2-1. Germline CDR1 is DFQATT and CDR2 is SNEGSKA (reference sequence). This CDR3 is built from 12 residues. The CDR3 sequence is CSARGPYNEQFF.

This sequence joins TRBV14 and TRBJ2-7. Germline V CDR1 and CDR2: SGHDN, FVKESK. This CDR3 region has 13 residues. The CDR3 spells CASSPIGNYEQYF.

This clonotype is identified as medium-sized (0.01 to 0.1%) from frequency. J is TRBJ2-7 and V is TRBV9. The CDR3 loop spans 14 amino acids. The germline gives CDR1 SGDLS, CDR2 YYNGEE. The CDR3 loop is CASSPQWSPYEQYF.

The chain recombines TRBV11-1 with TRBJ2-5. CDR1 is SGHAT and CDR2 is FQDESV in the germline V gene (reference sequence). The CDR3 spans 16 residues. The CDR3 region is CASSLIGGRESEAQYF.

Frequency places this clonotype as medium-sized. This CDR3 is CASSFIAGVDEQYF. V is TRBV5-1 and J is TRBJ2-7; the D call from TCRdb, TRBD2, cannot be confirmed without DNA. Per the germline V gene, CDR1 is SGHRS and CDR2 is YFSETQ. The CDR3 length is 14 residues.

V gene TRBV5-4 combines with J gene TRBJ2-5; TCRdb calls TRBD2, which cannot be checked without DNA. Germline CDR1 is SGHNT and CDR2 is YYREEE (reference sequence). This CDR3 is built from 14 residues. This CDR3 is CASTLGAGAETQYF.

The chain is built from TRBV11-2 and TRBJ2-5; TCRdb's D call of TRBD1 is untestable without DNA. Germline V lookup: CDR1 SGHAT, CDR2 FQNNGV. The CDR3 contains 15 residues. The CDR3: CASSLEDSLGETQYF.

The rearrangement uses TRBV12-3 or TRBV12-4 and TRBJ1-1; the TCRdb D gene call, TRBD1, has no DNA to confirm it. This CDR3 spans 13 amino acids. The CDR3 sequence: CASSPTGNTEAFF.

The chain is built from TRBV2 and TRBJ2-7; TCRdb calls TRBD2, which cannot be checked without DNA. Germline V lookup: CDR1 SNHLY, CDR2 FYNNEI. CDR3 length: 14 amino acids. This CDR3 reads CASTPSGRSYEQYF.

CDR3 loop: CASSPPVTSGRSTDTQYF. The chain links TRBV28 to TRBJ2-3; TCRdb's D call of TRBD2 is untestable without DNA. CDR1 MDHEN and CDR2 SYDVKM come from the germline V gene. The CDR3 loop spans 18 amino acids.

This rearrangement joins TRBV23-1 to TRBJ2-5. TRBV23-1 falls under the ORF class, with uncertain function. The CDR3 is 14 amino acids. This CDR3 reads CASSQSRQQETQYF.

The chain combines TRBV7-2 with TRBJ2-7. Germline CDR1 and CDR2: SGHTA and FQGNSA. The length of the CDR3 is 14 residues. CDR3 region: CASSSGVPSYEQYF. The full variable domain, rest sourced from reference TRBV7-2 and TRBJ2-7, is GAGVSQSPSNKVTEKGKDVELRCDPISGHTALYWYRQSLGQGLEFLIYFQGNSAPDKSGLPSDRFSAERTGGSVSTLTIQRTQQEDSAVYLCASSSGVPSYEQYFGPGTRLTVT.

CDR3 loop: CASSLAGVTYNEQFF. The rearrangement joins TRBV7-6 to TRBJ2-1. This CDR3 is 15 amino acids long. Germline CDR1 and CDR2: SGHVS and FNYEAQ.

V and J are TRBV20-1 and TRBJ1-4; lacking DNA, the TRBD1 call made by TCRdb goes unchecked. The CDR3 has 15 residues. Germline CDR1 reads DFQATT; CDR2 reads SNEGSKA (reference sequence). CDR3 sequence reads: CSANPLPATGLELFF.

In terms of frequency, this clonotype is medium-sized. The chain recombines TRBV29-1 with TRBJ2-7; TCRdb's assignment of TRBD1 cannot be checked, as there is no DNA. CDR3 length equals 13 residues. Germline V gene data show CDR1 as SQVTM and CDR2 as ANQGSEA. The CDR3 loop is CSVEVGTGYEQYF.

This chain connects TRBV2 to TRBJ2-1. CDR3 length equals 16 residues. Germline V gives CDR1 SNHLY, CDR2 FYNNEI. The CDR3 here is CASSAMATYSYNEQFF.

V gene TRBV27 combines with J gene TRBJ2-7; TCRdb designates TRBD2, a call that cannot be tested without DNA. This CDR3 is 16 amino acids long. The V gene's germline CDR1 is MNHEY and CDR2 SMNVEV (reference sequence). The CDR3 protein is CASSWPTSGRRYEQYF.

V is TRBV20-1 and J is TRBJ1-2. CDR3 length: 14 residues. The germline V gene encodes CDR1 DFQATT and CDR2 SNEGSKA (reference sequence). This CDR3 reads CSARDRQDPYGYTF.

This clonotype counts as medium-sized by frequency. J is TRBJ2-7 and V is TRBV28; with no DNA, the TCRdb D assignment of TRBD2 cannot be verified. CDR1 is MDHEN and CDR2 is SYDVKM in the germline V gene. The CDR3 length is 14 residues. CDR3 sequence: CASSLISGSYEQYF.

Measured by frequency, this clonotype is medium-sized. This rearrangement joins TRBV5-1 to TRBJ2-1; as DNA is missing, the TRBD1 call by TCRdb cannot be tested. The CDR3 extends over 14 amino acids. Germline V gene lookup returns CDR1 SGHRS and CDR2 YFSETQ. CDR3 amino acids: CASSTGAGTYEQFF.

CDR3 sequence reads: CASSLYENTGELFF. The V and J genes are TRBV28 and TRBJ2-2. CDR1 and CDR2 from the germline V gene are MDHEN and SYDVKM. CDR3 length: 14 residues.